The present TCR beta chain was sequenced within a study of blood T cell repertoires in COVID-19 (dated by TCRdb to about 2020). Turning to the overall study: Samples covering the acute and convalescent phases of COVID-19 were provided by collaborators in the United States, Italy and Spain. Where available, HLA class I and class II types were obtained from metadata supplied by the sample provider rather than from assay-based typing. The samples were drawn from two sources: the first 160 participants of the ongoing ImmuneRACE study, and over 950 subjects contributed by 6 global collaborators. The repertoires were released in a freely available public database intended as a resource for research on the immune response to SARS-CoV-2. The material from the prospective study consisted of cDNA or gDNA derived from T cells, B-cell-depleted T cells, or PBMCs. Subjects who had been exposed to COVID-19, were actively infected with it, or had recovered from it provided the deeply sampled blood TCRbeta repertoires that made up the dataset. The sample metadata nearly always contained a de-identified subject ID, COVID-19 status, age in years and sex.

Whole blood was collected in K2EDTA tubes by collaborating institutions according to the institutions' own protocols. Collaborator samples were shipped for TCRbeta analysis as frozen whole blood, isolated PBMCs, or DNA extracted from either sample type. TCRbeta CDR3 regions were amplified from genomic DNA using the immunoSEQ Assay, a bias-controlled multiplex PCR. The study's processing was this. The number of nucleated cells in each sample was estimated by amplification of reference gene primers within the assay. Sequence reads were collapsed and filtered to measure the absolute abundance of every unique TCRbeta CDR3 rearrangement. For each sample, productive Simpson clonality was calculated as the square root of Simpson's diversity index across productive rearrangements. This immuneACCESS table, as held by TCRdb, lists in-frame sequences with V and J called but not all clones. Of the missing ones, under half trace to an unresolved V gene in checked studies; the others have no known cause. From that table come the V and J calls and clone size; the DNA was used to work out D and trimming. This sample comprises roughly 73,000 clones, around 90% of them detected only once. The ten largest clones capture 1.5% of the sample.

As for this clone: No antigen is known for it. No base quality values were provided; no much bigger clone lies one nucleotide off.

The investigation overall reported the following: The quantity of clinical and demographic metadata differed by source and by participant and was supplied without curation.

The source of this sequence is a middle-aged man with acute or convalescent COVID-19. Material: peripheral blood.

Here is the DNA: TGTGCCAGCAGTGATCCTAGCGGAGACTCCTACGAGCAGTACTTC. This codes for CASSDPSGDSYEQYF. The chain links TRBV2 with TRBJ2-7, with 7 bases matching TRBD2. For this chain, trimming is 3 bases at the V end and 0 bases at the J end, and the number of junction bases without a gene match is 5. The CDR3 contains 15 residues, cysteine and phenylalanine counted. Just CDR3 DNA is preserved here, 45 bases in frame from base 1. CDR1 SNHLY and CDR2 FYNNEI are derived from the germline V gene.